This TCR beta chain was recorded in a study of tumor-infiltrating lymphocytes in primary liver carcinoma. Concerning this clonotype: One end of the junction fails to match germline, which may point to a read error.

Germline V lookup: CDR1 SGHVS, CDR2 FQNEAQ. The CDR3 spans 15 residues. TCR beta cDNA was made from 400 to 600 ng total RNA with a constant-region primer. Researchers made the TCR beta libraries by running three nested multiplex PCR rounds with slightly modified ARM-PCR. With TRBV1-TRBV30 forward primers and a C-beta reverse primer, the first two PCR rounds were run for around 10 cycles each. TCRdb re-called the multiplex PCR reads through MiXCR, storing one row per CDR3 protein. The sample consists of fewer than 70,000 distinct CDR3 sequences, roughly 70% of them appearing once. It was from roughly 20-30 mg of unsorted bulk tissue that RNA and DNA were co-extracted.

This clonotype originated in a man aged 40-49 years with primary liver carcinoma and hepatitis B virus infection. The sample consisted of liver tumor tissue from sampling region 2. Subset defined: tumor region T2, inferior pole. The V and J genes are TRBV7-8 and TRBJ2-7; 8 bases align to TRBD2. The CDR3 spells CAGSLGSGGNYEHYF. The CDR3 DNA follows: TGTGCCGGCAGCTTAGGTTCGGGAGGGAACTACGAGCACTACTTC. Looking up the rest from reference TRBV7-8 and TRBJ2-7 gives the full variable domain: GAGVSQSPRYKVAKRGQDVALRCDPISGHVSLFWYQQALGQGPEFLTYFQNEAQLDKSGLPSDRFFAERPEGSVSTLKIQRTQQEDSAVYLCAGSLGSGGNYEHYFGPGTRLTVT.